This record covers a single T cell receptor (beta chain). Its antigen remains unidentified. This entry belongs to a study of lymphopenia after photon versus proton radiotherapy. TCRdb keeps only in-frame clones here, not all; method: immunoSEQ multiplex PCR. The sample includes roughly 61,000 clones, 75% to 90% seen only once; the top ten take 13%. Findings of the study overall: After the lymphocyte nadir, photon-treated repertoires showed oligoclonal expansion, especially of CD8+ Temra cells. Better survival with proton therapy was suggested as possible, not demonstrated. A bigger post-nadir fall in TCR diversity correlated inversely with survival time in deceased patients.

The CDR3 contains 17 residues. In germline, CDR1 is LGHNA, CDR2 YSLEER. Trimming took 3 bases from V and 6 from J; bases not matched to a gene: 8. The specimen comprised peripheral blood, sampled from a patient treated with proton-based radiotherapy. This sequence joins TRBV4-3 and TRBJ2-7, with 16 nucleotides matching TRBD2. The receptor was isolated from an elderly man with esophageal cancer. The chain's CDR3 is CASSQGLAGGIGVEQYF. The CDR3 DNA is TGCGCCAGCAGCCAGGGACTAGCGGGAGGGATCGGGGTCGAGCAGTACTTC.